This TCR beta chain was profiled in a study of T cell changes during pregnancy in multiple sclerosis. Clones were read by immunoSEQ multiplex PCR, and TCRdb kept only the in-frame ones, dropping some. The data hold around 100,000 clones, with around nine tenths observed a single time. The CDR3 runs to 12 residues. CDR1 is SGHAT and CDR2 is FQNNGV in the germline V gene. Trimming shortened V by 7 bases and J by 8 bases, and 14 bases separated the two germline ends. The rearrangement uses TRBV11-2 and TRBJ1-2; tentatively, D is TRBD1 (6 bases). The TCR was taken from a female donor with multiple sclerosis, enrolled in a pregnancy study. This specimen consisted of peripheral blood, obtained in the third trimester of pregnancy. The CDR3 region has the DNA TGTGCCAGCACCCGGACAGCAAGGGGCTACACCTTC. Translated: CASTRTARGYTF. Combining the CDR3 with reference TRBV11-2 and TRBJ1-2 gives the whole variable domain EAGVAQSPRYKIIEKRQSVAFWCNPISGHATLYWYQQILGQGPKLLIQFQNNGVVDDSQLPKDRFSAERLKGVDSTLKIQPAKLEDSAVYLCASTRTARGYTFGSGTRLTVV.